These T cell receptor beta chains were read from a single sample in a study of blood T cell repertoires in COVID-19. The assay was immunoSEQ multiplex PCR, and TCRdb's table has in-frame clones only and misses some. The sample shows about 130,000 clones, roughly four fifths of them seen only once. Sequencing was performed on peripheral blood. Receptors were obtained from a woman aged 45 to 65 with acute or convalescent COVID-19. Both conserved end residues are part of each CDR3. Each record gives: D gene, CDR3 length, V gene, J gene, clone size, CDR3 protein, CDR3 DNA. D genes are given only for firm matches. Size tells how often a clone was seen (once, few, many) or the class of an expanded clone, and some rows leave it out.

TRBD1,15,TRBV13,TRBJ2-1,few,CASSSGQGELGEQFF,TGTGCCAGCAGCTCGGGACAGGGGGAGTTAGGGGAGCAGTTCTTC
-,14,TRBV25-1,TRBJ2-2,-,CASSAPGTSGELFF,TGTGCCAGCAGTGCACCCGGGACATCCGGGGAGCTGTTTTTT
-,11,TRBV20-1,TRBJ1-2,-,CSAPLNYGYTF,TGCAGTGCCCCTCTCAACTATGGCTACACCTTC
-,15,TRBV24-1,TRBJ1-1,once,CATSDGQFGHTEAFF,TGTGCCACCAGTGACGGACAGTTCGGGCACACTGAAGCTTTCTTT
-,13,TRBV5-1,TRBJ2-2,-,CASRDKATGELFF,TGCGCCAGCAGGGACAAAGCTACCGGGGAGCTGTTTTTT
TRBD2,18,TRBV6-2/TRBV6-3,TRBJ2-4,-,CASSTGTSGGLAKNIQYF,TGTGCCAGCAGTACCGGGACTAGCGGGGGGTTAGCCAAAAACATTCAGTACTTC
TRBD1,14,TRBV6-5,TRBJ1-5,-,CASTLGQTYQPQHF,TGTGCCAGCACCTTGGGACAGACTTATCAGCCCCAGCATTTT
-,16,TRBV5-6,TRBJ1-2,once,CASSPSYSTGGYGYTF,TGTGCCAGCAGCCCCAGTTATTCCACGGGGGGATATGGCTACACCTTC
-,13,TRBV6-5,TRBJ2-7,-,CASSPRGPEEQYF,TGTGCCAGCAGCCCCCGTGGGCCAGAAGAGCAGTACTTC
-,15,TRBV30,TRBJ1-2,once,CAWSVGQGRDYGYTF,TGTGCCTGGAGTGTAGGGCAGGGGCGAGACTATGGCTACACCTTC
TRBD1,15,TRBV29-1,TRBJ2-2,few,CSVEGQGVGTGELFF,TGCAGCGTTGAGGGACAGGGTGTCGGCACCGGGGAGCTGTTTTTT
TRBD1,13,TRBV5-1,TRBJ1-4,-,CASSFGTGEKLFF,TGCGCCAGCAGCTTCGGGACAGGTGAAAAACTGTTTTTT
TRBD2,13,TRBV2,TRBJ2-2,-,CASSGGAAGELFF,TGTGCCAGCAGCGGGGGGGCAGCCGGGGAGCTGTTTTTT
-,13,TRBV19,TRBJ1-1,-,CASRLGGTTEAFF,TGTGCCAGTAGACTGGGGGGGACCACTGAAGCTTTCTTT
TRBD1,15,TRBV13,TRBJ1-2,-,CASSAGTGGPYGYTF,TGTGCCAGCAGCGCCGGGACAGGGGGTCCCTATGGCTACACCTTC
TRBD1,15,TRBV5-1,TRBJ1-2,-,CASSLDTGGAGGYTF,TGCGCCAGCAGCTTGGACACAGGGGGCGCGGGTGGCTACACCTTC
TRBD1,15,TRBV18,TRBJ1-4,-,CASSPPRGRNEKLFF,TGTGCCAGCTCACCACCGAGGGGGCGTAATGAAAAACTGTTTTTT
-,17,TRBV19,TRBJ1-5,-,CASRSRAGSVLNQPQHF,TGTGCCAGTAGATCGCGGGCGGGGTCCGTTCTCAATCAGCCCCAGCATTTT
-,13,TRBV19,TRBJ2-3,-,CASTQGDFHTQYF,TGTGCCAGTACCCAAGGCGACTTCCACACGCAGTATTTT
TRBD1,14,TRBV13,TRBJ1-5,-,CASSRQGARQPQHF,TGTGCCAGCAGCCGACAGGGGGCGAGGCAGCCCCAGCATTTT
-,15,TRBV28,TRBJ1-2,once,CASSLEVWEDYGYTF,TGTGCCAGCAGTTTGGAGGTGTGGGAAGACTATGGCTACACCTTC
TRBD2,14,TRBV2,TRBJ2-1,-,CASSVPGTSRHGFF,TGTGCCAGCAGTGTCCCCGGGACTAGTCGTCATGGGTTCTTC
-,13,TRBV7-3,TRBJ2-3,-,CASSLDSTDTQYF,TGTGCCAGCAGCTTGGACAGTACAGATACGCAGTATTTT
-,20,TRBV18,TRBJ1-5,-,CASSPAKTVEGEQENQPQHF,TGTGCCAGCTCCCCGGCCAAAACTGTAGAGGGGGAGCAGGAAAATCAGCCCCAGCATTTT
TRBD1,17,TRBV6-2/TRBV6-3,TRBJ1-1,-,CASSKEIGTGVGTEAFF,TGTGCCAGCAGTAAAGAAATAGGGACAGGGGTGGGGACTGAAGCTTTCTTT
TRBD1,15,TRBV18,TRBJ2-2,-,CASSPSGTASRELFF,TGTGCCAGCTCACCATCCGGGACAGCTAGTAGGGAGCTGTTTTTT
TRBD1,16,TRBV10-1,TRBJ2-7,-,CASSEVRGQGIYEQYF,TGCGCCAGCAGTGAGGTTCGAGGACAGGGAATATACGAGCAGTACTTC
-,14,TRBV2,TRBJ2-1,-,CASSERFFRNEQFF,TGTGCCAGCAGTGAAAGATTCTTCCGGAATGAGCAGTTCTTC
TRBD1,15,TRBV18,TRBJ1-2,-,CASSMSTRDSHGYTF,TGTGCCAGCTCAATGAGTACCCGGGACAGCCATGGCTACACCTTC
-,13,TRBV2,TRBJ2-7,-,CASKNRESGEQYF,TGTGCCAGCAAGAACAGGGAATCGGGCGAGCAGTACTTC
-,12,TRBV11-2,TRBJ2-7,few,CASSFLPYEQYF,TGTGCCAGCAGCTTCCTCCCCTACGAGCAGTACTTC
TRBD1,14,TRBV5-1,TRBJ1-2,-,CASSLPGQGSGYTF,TGCGCCAGCAGTTTGCCGGGACAGGGGTCTGGCTACACCTTC
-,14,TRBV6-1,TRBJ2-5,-,CASSELTSQETQYF,TGTGCCAGCAGTGAATTGACTAGCCAAGAGACCCAGTACTTC
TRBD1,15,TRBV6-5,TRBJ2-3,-,CASGLGTGLTDTQYF,TGTGCCAGCGGCCTGGGGACAGGGTTAACAGATACGCAGTATTTT
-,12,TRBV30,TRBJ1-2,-,CAWSGPRSGYTF,TGTGCCTGGAGTGGTCCCCGGAGTGGCTACACCTTC
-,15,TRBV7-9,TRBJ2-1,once,CATNPLGANYNEQFF,TGTGCCACCAATCCCCTGGGGGCAAACTACAATGAGCAGTTCTTC
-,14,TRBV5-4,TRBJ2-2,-,CASSSGGVSGELFF,TGTGCCAGCAGCTCGGGCGGGGTATCCGGGGAGCTGTTTTTT
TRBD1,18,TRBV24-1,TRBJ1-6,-,CATSDLDRGHRNNSPLHF,TGTGCCACCAGTGATTTGGACAGGGGGCATCGGAATAATTCACCCCTCCACTTT
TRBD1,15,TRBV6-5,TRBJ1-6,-,CASPPDRGRNSPLHF,TGTGCCAGCCCCCCAGACAGGGGTCGAAATTCACCCCTCCACTTT
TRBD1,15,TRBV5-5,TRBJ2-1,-,CASSLQGANYNEQFF,TGTGCCAGCAGCTTACAGGGGGCAAATTACAATGAGCAGTTCTTC